A selection of T cell receptor beta chains follows, all from one sample in a study of Tregs in tolerant kidney transplant recipients. The table came from immunoSEQ multiplex PCR; TCRdb's copy has only in-frame clones and leaves some out. The table has roughly 99,000 clones, more than 85% seen once. Sequenced here: CD4+ T cells from blood, sampled before the transplant. The source is a human donor who received a combined kidney and bone marrow transplant. Each CDR3 is given with its conserved first and last residue. A D gene is named only where the DNA matches it firmly. Clone size appears in some rows only: once, few, many, or a class for an expanded clone.

J | size | V | D | CDR3 | DNA
TRBJ2-1 | . | TRBV4-2 | TRBD2 | CASSTGRDSTYNEQFF | TGTGCCAGCAGCACCGGGAGGGACTCGACCTACAATGAGCAGTTCTTC
TRBJ2-5 | once | TRBV29-1 | TRBD1 | CSASATGTRETQYF | TGCAGCGCTTCGGCGACAGGGACACGGGAGACCCAGTACTTC
TRBJ2-4 | . | TRBV7-2 | TRBD2 | CASSSWTSGGHKNIQYF | TGTGCCAGCAGCTCCTGGACTAGCGGGGGGCACAAAAACATTCAGTACTTC
TRBJ1-2 | . | TRBV6-5 | . | CASSVAVAGSLGYTF | TGTGCCAGCAGTGTTGCGGTCGCCGGGAGTCTTGGCTACACCTTC
TRBJ1-1 | . | TRBV7-9 | TRBD1 | CASSLQGAGEAFF | TGTGCCAGCAGCCTACAGGGGGCTGGTGAAGCTTTCTTT
TRBJ1-3 | once | TRBV5-5 | . | CASSLPPTNTIYF | TGTGCCAGCAGCTTGCCTCCTACAAACACCATATATTTT
TRBJ2-1 | . | TRBV11-3 | . | CASNKAAHSEQFF | TGTGCCAGCAACAAGGCGGCCCATTCTGAGCAGTTCTTC
TRBJ1-5 | . | TRBV28 | TRBD1 | CASRILGQGSGQRSQPQHF | TGTGCCAGCAGGATTTTGGGACAGGGATCGGGACAGCGGAGTCAGCCCCAGCATTTT
TRBJ2-7 | . | TRBV5-6 | . | CASSLGGVDEQYF | TGTGCCAGCAGCTTGGGGGGAGTCGACGAGCAGTACTTC
TRBJ2-3 | . | TRBV4-1 | . | CASSPNLSGPWADTQYF | TGCGCCAGCAGCCCCAACTTGAGCGGGCCATGGGCAGATACGCAGTATTTT
TRBJ1-1 | . | TRBV7-2 | TRBD1 | CASSLDRGPAFF | TGTGCCAGCAGCCTCGACAGGGGGCCGGCTTTCTTT
TRBJ2-1 | once | TRBV5-1 | TRBD2 | CASSYSSGSGNEQFF | TGCGCCAGCAGCTATTCTAGCGGGAGTGGCAATGAGCAGTTCTTC
TRBJ1-1 | . | TRBV18 | . | CASSPTGGTEAFF | TGTGCCAGCTCACCAACGGGGGGCACTGAAGCTTTCTTT
TRBJ2-4 | once | TRBV7-3 | TRBD1 | CASSERTGAENIQYF | TGTGCCAGCAGCGAACGGACAGGGGCGGAAAACATTCAGTACTTC
TRBJ1-6 | . | TRBV5-4 | TRBD1 | CASSYDRGYSPLHF | TGTGCCAGCAGCTACGACAGGGGATATTCACCCCTCCACTTT
TRBJ2-6 | . | TRBV15 | . | CATSREGTRSGANVLTF | TGTGCCACCAGCAGAGAAGGGACTCGCTCTGGGGCCAACGTCCTGACTTTC
TRBJ2-4 | . | TRBV2 | . | CASSEASRGAIENIQYF | TGTGCCAGCAGTGAAGCGAGCAGGGGGGCAATAGAAAACATTCAGTACTTC
TRBJ1-3 | . | TRBV2 | . | CASSRLTGLPGNTIYF | TGTGCCAGCAGCCGCTTAACAGGGCTCCCTGGAAACACCATATATTTT
TRBJ1-5 | . | TRBV4-3 | . | CASSQTGYSNQPQHF | TGCGCCAGCAGCCAGACAGGCTATAGCAATCAGCCCCAGCATTTT
TRBJ1-2 | . | TRBV5-1 | TRBD1 | CASSLDRDNGYTF | TGCGCCAGCAGCCTGGACAGGGACAATGGCTACACCTTC
TRBJ2-5 | . | TRBV12-5 | . | CASGSGVETQYF | TGTGCTAGTGGTTCGGGGGTGGAGACCCAGTACTTC
TRBJ1-5 | . | TRBV4-1 | TRBD1 | CASSRDATRGQANNQPQHF | TGCGCCAGCAGCCGGGACGCGACCCGAGGACAGGCAAACAATCAGCCCCAGCATTTT
TRBJ2-2 | . | TRBV6-1 | . | CASRTASTGELFF | TGTGCCAGCAGGACAGCCTCCACCGGGGAGCTGTTTTTT
TRBJ2-1 | . | TRBV5-1 | TRBD1 | CASSLLDRNNEQFF | TGCGCCAGCAGCTTGCTGGACAGGAACAATGAGCAGTTCTTC
TRBJ2-2 | . | TRBV4-3 | . | CASSDRRLNTGELFF | TGCGCCAGCAGTGATAGGAGATTGAACACCGGGGAGCTGTTTTTT
TRBJ2-5 | . | TRBV5-1 | . | CARGGSETQYF | TGCGCCAGAGGGGGTAGCGAGACCCAGTACTTC
TRBJ2-1 | . | TRBV19 | TRBD2 | CASGFPGLAGVGPSYNEQFF | TGTGCCAGCGGTTTTCCGGGACTAGCGGGAGTTGGGCCCTCCTACAATGAGCAGTTCTTC
TRBJ1-3 | . | TRBV6-5 | . | CASIGTGSGNTIYF | TGTGCCAGCATCGGGACTGGCTCTGGAAACACCATATATTTT
TRBJ2-1 | . | TRBV30 | TRBD2 | CAWSPHLAGGAYNEQFF | TGTGCCTGGAGTCCCCACCTAGCGGGGGGGGCCTACAATGAGCAGTTCTTC
TRBJ1-5 | . | TRBV15 | . | CATSREGQGFQPQHF | TGTGCCACCAGCAGAGAAGGCCAGGGGTTTCAGCCCCAGCATTTT
TRBJ2-7 | . | TRBV7-2 | . | CASSWTSAYEQYF | TGTGCCAGCAGCTGGACAAGCGCCTACGAGCAGTACTTC
TRBJ2-5 | . | TRBV5-8 | TRBD2 | CASSPGLAGGGETQYF | TGTGCCAGCAGCCCGGGACTAGCGGGGGGGGGAGAGACCCAGTACTTC
TRBJ2-1 | . | TRBV7-2 | . | CASSSAGLEQFF | TGTGCCAGCAGCTCAGCTGGACTTGAGCAGTTCTTC
TRBJ1-3 | few | TRBV7-2 | TRBD1 | CASSLLTGALSGNTIYF | TGTGCCAGCAGCTTACTCACAGGGGCGCTCTCTGGAAACACCATATATTTT
TRBJ1-2 | . | TRBV10-1 | . | CASSDNRRQANYGYTF | TGCGCCAGCAGTGACAACCGGCGACAGGCAAACTATGGCTACACCTTC
TRBJ2-1 | . | TRBV4-2 | . | CASSQVKMIDNEQFF | TGTGCCAGCAGCCAAGTAAAGATGATAGACAATGAGCAGTTCTTC
TRBJ1-6 | . | TRBV7-2 | TRBD1 | CASSPRTGSNSPLHF | TGTGCCAGCAGCCCCCGGACAGGGAGTAATTCCCCCCTCCACTTT
TRBJ1-5 | . | TRBV7-8 | TRBD1 | CASSWDRANQPQHF | TGTGCCAGCAGCTGGGACAGGGCCAATCAGCCCCAGCATTTT
TRBJ1-1 | . | TRBV2 | . | CASSELQGSLEAFF | TGTGCCAGCAGTGAACTTCAGGGTTCCCTCGAGGCTTTCTTT
TRBJ2-1 | . | TRBV6-5 | . | CASSYRDSYNEQFF | TGTGCCAGCAGTTATCGGGACTCCTACAATGAGCAGTTCTTC
TRBJ1-5 | . | TRBV5-8 | . | CASSPTWGGDLNQPQHF | TGTGCCAGCAGCCCCACTTGGGGGGGCGACCTCAATCAGCCCCAGCATTTT
TRBJ1-6 | . | TRBV7-3 | . | CASSYKPPFGGSPLHF | TGTGCCAGCAGTTATAAACCCCCCTTCGGGGGATCACCCCTCCACTTT
TRBJ2-3 | . | TRBV30 | . | CAWSALSTDTQYF | TGTGCCTGGAGTGCCCTAAGCACAGATACGCAGTATTTT
TRBJ2-7 | . | TRBV19 | TRBD1 | CASSIGQGSYEQYF | TGTGCCAGTAGTATTGGACAGGGGTCCTACGAGCAGTACTTC
TRBJ1-3 | . | TRBV7-2 | TRBD1 | CASSPWDRGSTGNTIYF | TGTGCCAGCAGCCCCTGGGACAGGGGCTCCACTGGAAACACCATATATTTT
TRBJ2-5 | . | TRBV4-3 | . | CASSQATKQYF | TGCGCCAGCAGCCAAGCGACTAAGCAGTACTTC
TRBJ2-1 | . | TRBV5-1 | TRBD1 | CASSLGTGDNEQFF | TGCGCCAGCAGCCTGGGGACAGGGGACAATGAGCAGTTCTTC
TRBJ2-1 | . | TRBV6-4 | TRBD2 | CASSQRESSYNEQFF | TGTGCCAGCAGTCAGCGGGAGAGCTCCTACAATGAGCAGTTCTTC
TRBJ1-1 | . | TRBV6-1 | TRBD1 | CASSEGQVNTEAFF | TGTGCCAGCAGTGAGGGACAGGTTAACACTGAAGCTTTCTTT
TRBJ2-7 | . | TRBV7-9 | . | CASSLEGRQGVEQYF | TGTGCCAGCAGCTTGGAGGGTCGGCAGGGGGTCGAGCAGTACTTC
TRBJ1-2 | . | TRBV4-3 | . | CASSQVVGGGDYTF | TGCGCCAGCAGCCAAGTGGTGGGGGGAGGGGACTACACCTTC
TRBJ1-5 | . | TRBV30 | . | CAWTDRTNQPQHF | TGTGCCTGGACGGACAGAACCAATCAGCCCCAGCATTTT
TRBJ2-1 | . | TRBV5-6 | . | CASSLAFGSSYNEQFF | TGTGCCAGCAGCTTGGCGTTCGGGAGTTCCTACAATGAGCAGTTCTTC
TRBJ2-1 | . | TRBV7-2 | TRBD2 | CASSLARLAGVNEQFF | TGTGCCAGCAGCTTAGCCCGACTAGCGGGGGTCAATGAGCAGTTCTTC
TRBJ2-7 | . | TRBV21-1 | . | CASSNIRGRAYEQYF | TGTGCCAGCAGCAACATCAGGGGGCGCGCATATGAGCAGTACTTC
TRBJ1-6 | . | TRBV28 | . | CASSPHLPDGLPLHF | TGTGCCAGCAGTCCCCACCTACCGGACGGACTCCCCCTCCACTTT
TRBJ2-1 | once | TRBV5-4 | TRBD1 | CASSPRQGRDEQFF | TGTGCCAGCAGCCCTAGACAGGGGCGGGATGAGCAGTTCTTC
TRBJ2-2 | . | TRBV15 | TRBD1 | CATSYKTGGSGELFF | TGTGCCACCAGCTACAAGACAGGGGGCAGCGGGGAGCTGTTTTTT
TRBJ1-2 | . | TRBV30 | . | CAWSASAGTYGYTF | TGTGCCTGGAGTGCTTCGGCGGGAACTTATGGCTACACCTTC
TRBJ2-3 | . | TRBV5-1 | TRBD1 | CATSPGQVEADTQYF | TGCGCCACCTCCCCCGGACAGGTTGAGGCAGATACGCAGTATTTT